This T cell receptor (beta chain) stems from a study of blood T cell repertoires in COVID-19. The sample holds one count of this clone. Germline V gene data show CDR1 as SGHKS and CDR2 as YYEKEE (reference sequence). With V trimmed by 1 base and J by 5 bases, 5 bases remained unmatched. The CDR3 spans 15 residues. Using immunoSEQ multiplex PCR, the repertoire was profiled, and TCRdb retains in-frame clones only, with some absent. The sample shows tens of thousands of clones, about 90% of them seen only once. This chain uses TRBV5-5 with TRBJ1-5, with 8 bases identical to TRBD1. This TCR derives from a human donor in a cohort sampled during active COVID-19. Sequencing used peripheral blood. As DNA, the CDR3 is TGTGCCAGCAGCTTGAGGACAGGGCTTTATCAGCCCCAGCATTTT. Translated, it gives CASSLRTGLYQPQHF. Variable domain in full (rest from reference TRBV5-5 and TRBJ1-5): DAGVTQSPTHLIKTRGQQVTLRCSPISGHKSVSWYQQVLGQGPQFIFQYYEKEERGRGNFPDRFSARQFPNYSSELNVNALLLGDSALYLCASSLRTGLYQPQHFGDGTRLSIL.